One T cell receptor beta chain is described in this entry. This CDR3 has 12 amino acids. V was pared by 7 bases and J by 0 bases, with 4 bases between. CDR1 is SEHNR and CDR2 is FQNEAQ in the germline V gene (reference sequence). The data derive from a study of blood T cell repertoires in COVID-19. In the study overall: COVID-19 samples collected from the United States, Italy and Spain covered acute and convalescent phases. T cells, B-cell-depleted T cells, or PBMCs provided the cDNA or gDNA that served as material.

In the original workflow: Reference gene primer amplification yielded estimated nucleated cell counts. The protocol was immunoSEQ multiplex PCR, while the TCRdb copy is restricted to in-frame clones and leaves out a portion. D and trimming were read from the DNA, whereas the V and J calls and clone size are those reported in that table. This sample yields about 58,000 clones, of which under 90% are seen a single time; approximately 5% belongs to the top ten. The chain links TRBV7-9 to TRBJ2-1; D unresolved. This receptor was identified in a man aged 35-49 years with active COVID-19. What was sequenced was peripheral blood. CDR3 loop: CASTYSYNEQFF. In DNA, the CDR3 is TGTGCCAGCACTTACTCCTACAATGAGCAGTTCTTC.